The clone carrying this T cell receptor (beta chain) was observed a handful of times. The data stem from a study of T cell responses to AZD1222 COVID-19 vaccine. The length of the CDR3 is 16 residues. The V gene's germline CDR1 is LGHNA and CDR2 YSLEER. Trimming stripped 0 bases from V and 3 bases from J, with 15 bases between. Sequenced by immunoSEQ multiplex PCR; TCRdb stores in-frame clones only, minus some. The repertoire holds about 120,000 clones, 70% to 90% seen once, with 3.5% to 5% in the top ten. This TCR was recovered from an adult in good health. The genes are TRBV4-3 and TRBJ2-7, with D perhaps matching TRBD1 (7 bases). This specimen was peripheral blood, taken on day 0 of MenACWY control vaccination. The CDR3 here is CASSQDRAGGFYEQYF. CDR3 DNA sequence: TGCGCCAGCAGCCAAGATCGGGCAGGGGGGTTCTACGAGCAGTACTTC.